What follows are 21 T cell receptor beta chains derived from one specimen sequenced in a study of T cells in Graves' hyperthyroidism and ophthalmopathy. The TCR beta CDR3 regions underwent amplification using RNA transcripts as the source. A first-round RT-PCR of the TCR CDR3 used the HTBI primer set. TCRdb processed the multiplex PCR reads anew with MiXCR; each CDR3 protein has one entry. Seen here are a few hundred thousand distinct CDR3 sequences, about a sixth observed once, and the top ten hold 40% to 65%. Sequenced: blood. Every receptor here comes from a woman aged 45-65 years with Graves' hyperthyroidism.

The gene calls are TRBV19 and TRBJ2-7, with D uncertain. Germline V gene data show CDR1 as LNHDA and CDR2 as SQIVND (reference sequence). Trimming left V 3 bases short and J 4 bases short, with 13 bases between. There are 14 residues in the CDR3. The CDR3 nucleotides are TGTGCCAGTAGTATTAATGGGCAGAATTACGAGCAGTACTTC. Its protein product is CASSINGQNYEQYF. The full variable domain, in which reference TRBV19 and TRBJ2-7 provide the parts outside the CDR3, is DGGITQSPKYLFRKEGQNVTLSCEQNLNHDAMYWYRQDPGQGLRLIYYSQIVNDFQKGDIAEGYSVSREKKESFPLTVTSAQKNPTAFYLCASSINGQNYEQYFGPGTRLTVT.

The sample holds many counts of this clonotype. The chain links TRBV7-9 to TRBJ2-3; D possibly uses TRBD1 or TRBD2 (5 bases each). Germline V gene sequence: CDR1 SEHNR, CDR2 FQNEAQ (reference sequence). Trimming removed 7 bases at V and 4 bases at J, with 21 bases between. The CDR3 runs to 16 residues. The CDR3 loop reads CASTSWRAVGPDTQYF. CDR3 sequence (DNA): TGTGCCAGCACCTCTTGGCGGGCTGTGGGGCCAGATACGCAGTATTTT. Full variable domain (outside the CDR3, taken from reference TRBV7-9 and TRBJ2-3): DTGVSQNPRHKITKRGQNVTFRCDPISEHNRLYWYRQTLGQGPEFLTYFQNEAQLEKSRLLSDRFSAERPKGSFSTLEIQRTEQGDSAMYLCASTSWRAVGPDTQYFGPGTRLTVL.

In its sample, this clonotype was seen a few times. This chain joins TRBV28 and TRBJ2-1; D perhaps matches TRBD2 (6 bases). The CDR3 loop spans 13 amino acids. The ends were cut back, 5 bases at V and 9 bases at J, with 14 bases in the middle. Germline CDR1 and CDR2: MDHEN and SYDVKM. The CDR3 DNA follows: TGTGCCAGCAGTGGCGGGATCGCGGGTGAGCAGTTCTTC. Encoded protein: CASSGGIAGEQFF.

This clonotype was seen many times. In nucleotides, the CDR3 is TGCAGTGCATACGGGAGGAACTCCTACAATGAGCAGTTCTTC. Its protein product is CSAYGRNSYNEQFF. J is TRBJ2-1 and V is TRBV20-1; 7 positions match TRBD2. This CDR3 is built from 14 residues. Germline trimming cut 6 bases from V and 0 bases from J; bases unmatched to any gene: 5. Germline V gene sequence: CDR1 DFQATT, CDR2 SNEGSKA (reference sequence).

This clonotype was observed many times. The rearrangement joins TRBV6-2 or TRBV6-3 to TRBJ2-5, with TRBD1 identical over 10 bases. This CDR3 region has 16 residues. Germline assignment: CDR1 MNHEY and CDR2 SVGEGT. The V segment lost 6 bases and the J segment 0 bases; nucleotides outside the gene matches: 7. The CDR3 DNA sequence: TGTGCCAGCAGCTACGGGACAGGGGCGAACCAAGAGACCCAGTACTTC. It specifies CASSYGTGANQETQYF.

Concerning this clonotype: A read error is possible here, since a much larger clone lies one base away. V gene TRBV28 combines with J gene TRBJ2-7; no reliable D call. There are 13 residues in the CDR3. V was pared by 8 bases and J by 2 bases, with 13 bases between. Germline loops: CDR1 MDHEN, CDR2 SYDVKM. The CDR3 region is CASGLRGPYEQYF. In DNA form, the CDR3 reads TGTGCCAGCGGTCTTCGTGGTCCCTACGAGCAGTACTTC.

In its sample, this clonotype was seen many times. The J gene is TRBJ2-7, the V gene TRBV7-8; D is undetermined. Trimming stripped 3 bases from V and 5 bases from J, with 8 bases between. Germline loops: CDR1 SGHVS, CDR2 FQNEAQ. The CDR3 is made up of 12 amino acids. CDR3 sequence reads: CASSFLGNEQYF. The DNA for the CDR3 is TGTGCCAGCAGCTTTCTCGGAAACGAGCAGTACTTC.

The J gene is TRBJ2-7, the V gene TRBV2, with no clear D. This CDR3 has 14 residues. Germline CDR1 SNHLY, CDR2 FYNNEI. The V end lost 4 bases, the J end lost 4 bases, and 14 bases lay between the germline ends. CDR3 loop: CASSGYGELYEQYF. The DNA of the CDR3 is TGTGCCAGCAGTGGCTATGGGGAATTATACGAGCAGTACTTC.

This clonotype was seen many times. The CDR3 DNA reads TGTGCCAGCAGTGGAGGGGTAAATCAGCCCCAGCATTTT. This encodes CASSGGVNQPQHF. This chain uses TRBV2 with TRBJ1-5; the D gene is possibly TRBD1 (5 bases). V was pared by 4 bases and J by 4 bases, with 8 bases between. Germline V CDR1 and CDR2: SNHLY, FYNNEI. The CDR3 has 13 residues.

With respect to this clonotype: With a much larger clone just one base away, this may be a read error. The chain is built from TRBV6-5 and TRBJ2-7; 9 nucleotides align to TRBD1. The CDR3 consists of 18 residues. The germline V gene has CDR1 MNHEY and CDR2 SVGAGI. CDR3 in amino acids: CASNYWSGTGGAIHEQYF. CDR3 coding DNA: TGTGCCAGCAATTACTGGTCCGGTACAGGGGGCGCTATCCACGAGCAGTACTTC.

Worth noting for this clonotype: A single base separates this from a much larger clone, so it may be a read error. V gene TRBV28 combines with J gene TRBJ1-6; D may be TRBD1 (6 bases). Trimming pared 11 bases from V and 6 bases from J, leaving 14 bases between. The CDR3 contains 13 residues. Germline CDR1 and CDR2: MDHEN and SYDVKM. The CDR3 sequence is CAYGQSRNSPLHF. DNA for the CDR3: TGTGCCTACGGACAGAGTCGTAATTCACCCCTCCACTTT. Full variable domain (rest looked up from reference TRBV28 and TRBJ1-6): DVKVTQSSRYLVKRTGEKVFLECVQDMDHENMFWYRQDPGLGLRLIYFSYDVKMKEKGDIPEGYSVSREKKERFSLILESASTNQTSMYLCAYGQSRNSPLHFGNGTRLTVT.

The V call is TRBV14, the J call TRBJ2-3; D remains unclear. This CDR3 contains 15 residues. V lost 4 bases, J lost 1 base, and 12 bases lay in between. Germline-derived CDR1 and CDR2 are SGHDN and FVKESK. This chain's CDR3 is CASSPPGTGTDTQYF. CDR3 in DNA: TGTGCCAGCAGCCCCCCGGGTACAGGCACAGATACGCAGTATTTT.

This clonotype has a count of ten or more. This chain links TRBV20-1 with TRBJ2-5; D perhaps matches TRBD2 (5 bases). V was shortened by 2 bases and J by 2 bases, with 12 bases between the two germline ends. The CDR3 totals 14 residues. CDR1 and CDR2 from the germline V gene are DFQATT and SNEGSKA (reference sequence). DNA for the CDR3: TGCAGTGCTAGATCTGCAAGCGGTCAAGAGACCCAGTACTTC. Protein product: CSARSASGQETQYF.

This clonotype was seen repeatedly, ten times or more. V and J are TRBV29-1 and TRBJ2-7; TRBD1 might be the D (6 bases). This CDR3 spans 13 amino acids. The germline gives CDR1 SQVTM, CDR2 ANQGSEA. V was trimmed by 7 bases and J by 2 bases, leaving 15 bases between them. Written as DNA, the CDR3 is TGCAGCGCCTGGACAGATTTTACCTACGAGCAGTACTTC. Translated, it gives CSAWTDFTYEQYF.

In this sample, this clonotype turned up a few times. This chain joins TRBV9 and TRBJ2-1; 9 bases are shared with TRBD2. In germline, CDR1 is SGDLS, CDR2 YYNGEE. J lost 5 bases, V lost 0 bases, and 0 bases had no gene match. The CDR3 is 14 residues long. The chain's CDR3 is CASSVGTSDNEQFF. The CDR3 DNA sequence: TGTGCCAGCAGCGTAGGGACTAGCGACAATGAGCAGTTCTTC. Supplemented by reference TRBV9 and TRBJ2-1, the full variable domain reads DSGVTQTPKHLITATGQRVTLRCSPRSGDLSVYWYQQSLDQGLQFLIQYYNGEERAKGNILERFSAQQFPDLHSELNLSSLELGDSALYFCASSVGTSDNEQFFGPGTRLTVL.

This clonotype has at least ten counts. This chain joins TRBV11-3 and TRBJ2-1, with 7 bases identical to TRBD1. The germline V gene encodes CDR1 SGHNT and CDR2 YENEEA. The J segment lost 2 bases and the V segment lost 3 bases, leaving 4 bases of the junction unmatched. The CDR3 extends over 15 amino acids. In DNA, the CDR3 is TGTGCCAGCAGCTTCAGACAGGGCACCTACAATGAGCAGTTCTTC. This translates into CASSFRQGTYNEQFF.

This chain joins TRBV27 and TRBJ1-6; a possible D gene is TRBD1 (6 bases). The CDR3 consists of 19 residues. CDR1 and CDR2 (germline): MNHEY, SMNVEV (reference sequence). The V and J ends lost 6 bases and 3 bases respectively, with 24 bases between them. As DNA, the CDR3 is TGTGCCAGCAGCCCCACTAATCCCGCCGCGACAGGCTATAATTCACCCCTCCACTTT. Its translation is CASSPTNPAATGYNSPLHF.

This chain connects TRBV4-1 to TRBJ1-2; D remains ambiguous. There are 13 residues in the CDR3. Germline CDR1 and CDR2: MGHRA and YSYEKL. Trimming pared 0 bases from V and 4 bases from J, leaving 6 bases between. CDR3 DNA sequence: TGCGCCAGCAGCCAAGATGCGGGCTATGGCTACACCTTC. This encodes CASSQDAGYGYTF.

This clonotype was counted between two and nine times. CDR3: CASSQGDRVNEKLFF. Here the CDR3 DNA reads TGTGCCAGCAGCCAAGGGGACAGGGTAAATGAAAAACTGTTTTTT. The chain combines TRBV14 with TRBJ1-4, with TRBD1 matching over 9 bases. V trimming: 1 base; J trimming: 5 bases; junction bases outside the gene matches: 2. Germline values: CDR1 SGHDN, CDR2 FVKESK. This CDR3 spans 15 amino acids.

This chain joins TRBV30 and TRBJ1-6; D might be TRBD1 (5 bases). The germline V and J ends were trimmed by 1 base and 0 bases, with 7 bases remaining between them. Germline CDR1 GTSNPN, CDR2 SVGIG (reference sequence). There are 15 residues in the CDR3. CDR3 nucleotide sequence: TGTGCCTGGAGTGCCGGGGCCTCCTATAATTCACCCCTCCACTTT. Protein sequence: CAWSAGASYNSPLHF. Drawing the rest from reference TRBV30 and TRBJ1-6, the complete variable domain is SQTIHQWPATLVQPVGSPLSLECTVEGTSNPNLYWYRQAAGRGLQLLFYSVGIGQISSEVPQNLSASRPQDRQFILSSKKLLLSDSGFYLCAWSAGASYNSPLHFGNGTRLTVT.

This chain uses TRBV3-1 with TRBJ2-5; no clear D gene. The V and J ends lost 0 bases and 3 bases respectively, with 14 bases between them. This CDR3 comprises 16 residues. Germline assignment: CDR1 LGHDT and CDR2 YNNKEL (reference sequence). CDR3 loop: CASSQEGPNQKETQYF. CDR3 nucleotides: TGTGCCAGCAGCCAAGAAGGACCGAACCAAAAAGAGACCCAGTACTTC.